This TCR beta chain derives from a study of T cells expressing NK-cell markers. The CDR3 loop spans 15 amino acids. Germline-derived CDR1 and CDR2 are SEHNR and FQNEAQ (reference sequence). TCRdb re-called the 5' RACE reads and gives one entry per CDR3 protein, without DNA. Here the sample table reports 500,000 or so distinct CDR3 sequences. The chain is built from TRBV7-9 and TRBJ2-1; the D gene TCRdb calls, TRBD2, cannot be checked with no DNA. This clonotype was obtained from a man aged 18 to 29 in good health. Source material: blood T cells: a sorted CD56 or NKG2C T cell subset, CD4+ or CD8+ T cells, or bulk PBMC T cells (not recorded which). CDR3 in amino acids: CASSLLSGSYNEQFF.